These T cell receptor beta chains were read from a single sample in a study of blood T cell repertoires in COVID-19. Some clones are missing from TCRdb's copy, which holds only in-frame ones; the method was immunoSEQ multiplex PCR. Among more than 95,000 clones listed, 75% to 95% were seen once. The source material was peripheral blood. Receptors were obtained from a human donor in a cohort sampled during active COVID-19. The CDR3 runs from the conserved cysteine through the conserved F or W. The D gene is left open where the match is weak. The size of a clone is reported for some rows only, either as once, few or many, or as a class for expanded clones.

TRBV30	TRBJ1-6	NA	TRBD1	TGTGCCTGGAGTGACCGGGACAGGGAAGGCTCACCCCTCCACTTT	CAWSDRDREGSPLHF
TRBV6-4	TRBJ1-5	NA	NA	TGTGCCAGCAGTGACGGAGGTGGCTGGCCCCAGCATTTT	CASSDGGGWPQHF
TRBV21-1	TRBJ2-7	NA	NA	TGTGCCAGCAGCAAGAGACTAGCGGGGGGGCTCCGGGCAGGGTGCGAGCAGTACTTC	CASSKRLAGGLRAGCEQYF
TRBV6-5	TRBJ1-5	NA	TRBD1	TGTGCCAGCAGTTACTCGTCAGGGGGTTTTAATCAGCCCCAGCATTTT	CASSYSSGGFNQPQHF
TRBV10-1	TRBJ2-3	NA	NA	TGCGCCAGCAGTGATGGCAGATCCACAGATACGCAGTATTTT	CASSDGRSTDTQYF
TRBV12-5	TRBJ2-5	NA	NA	TGTGCTAGTGGCCCCGGGATAGGGCCGCTAGCGACCCAGTACTTC	CASGPGIGPLATQYF
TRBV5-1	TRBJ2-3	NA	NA	TGCGCCAGCAGCTTGGATGGAGGAGATACGCAGTATTTT	CASSLDGGDTQYF
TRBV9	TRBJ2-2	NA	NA	TGTGCCAGCAGTTCATACACCGGGGAGCTGTTTTTT	CASSSYTGELFF
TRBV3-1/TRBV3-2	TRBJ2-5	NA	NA	TGTGCCAGCAGCCAATCCCCCCGGGGGACCCAGTACTTC	CASSQSPRGTQYF
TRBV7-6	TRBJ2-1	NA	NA	TGTGCCAGCAGCTTTCTGGGGCGGGGAAGTGCGGAATACAATGAGCAGTTCTTC	CASSFLGRGSAEYNEQFF
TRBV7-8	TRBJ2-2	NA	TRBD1	TGTGCCAGCAACTACATTACCATCACAGGGGCCGGGGAGCTGTTTTTT	CASNYITITGAGELFF
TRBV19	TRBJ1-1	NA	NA	TGTGCCAGTAGTATTTGGGGCGGGAACACTGAAGCTTTCTTT	CASSIWGGNTEAFF
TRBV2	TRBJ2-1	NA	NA	TGTGCCAGCAGTCGACTACGTAGCGGAGAGCAGTTCTTC	CASSRLRSGEQFF
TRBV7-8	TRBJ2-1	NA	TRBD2	TGTGCCAGCAGCACCCGGGGACTAGCGATATCCTACAATGAGCAGTTCTTC	CASSTRGLAISYNEQFF
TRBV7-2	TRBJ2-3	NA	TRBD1	TGTGCCAGCAGCTCGACCTCCGGGACAGGGGGTCGGGATACGCAGTATTTT	CASSSTSGTGGRDTQYF
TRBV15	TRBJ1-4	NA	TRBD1	TGTGCCACCAGCAGAGATCGTGACAGGGGTCATGAAAAACTGTTTTTT	CATSRDRDRGHEKLFF
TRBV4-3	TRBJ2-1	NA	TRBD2	TGCGCCAGCAGCCAAGGTCTGCTAGCGGGGTACAATGAGCAGTTCTTC	CASSQGLLAGYNEQFF
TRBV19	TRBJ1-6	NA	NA	TGTCCCCCATGCAGTTATTCACCCCTCCACTTT	CPPCSYSPLHF
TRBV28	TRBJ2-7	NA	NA	TGTGCCAGCAGTTTAAGTGGGGCTGTATACGAGCAGTACTTC	CASSLSGAVYEQYF
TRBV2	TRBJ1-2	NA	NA	TGTGCCAGCAGACCAGGGCCCCCGAACTATGGCTACACCTTC	CASRPGPPNYGYTF
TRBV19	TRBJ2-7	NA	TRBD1	TGTGCCAGTAGCATAAAAACAGGGGTCAGCTACGAGCAGTACTTC	CASSIKTGVSYEQYF
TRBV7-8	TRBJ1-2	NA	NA	TGTGCCAGCAGCCTAGGCCCGGGACTTACTAACTATGGCTACACCTTC	CASSLGPGLTNYGYTF
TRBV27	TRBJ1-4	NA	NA	TGTGCCAGCAGCCTTACAGGGTATGAAAAACTGTTTTTT	CASSLTGYEKLFF
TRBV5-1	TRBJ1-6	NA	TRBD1	TGCGCCAGCAGCTTGGTAGGACAGGGGGCTTATTCACCCCTCCACTTT	CASSLVGQGAYSPLHF
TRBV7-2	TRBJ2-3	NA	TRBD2	TGTGCCAGCAGCTTAGGAGCCAAACTAGCGACAGATACGCAGTATTTT	CASSLGAKLATDTQYF
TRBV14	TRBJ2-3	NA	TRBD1	TGTGCCAGCAGCCTCTGGACAGGGGAAGACACAGATACGCAGTATTTT	CASSLWTGEDTDTQYF
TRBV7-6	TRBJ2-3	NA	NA	TGTGCCAGCAGCTTAGCAACATACAGCACAGATACGCAGTATTTT	CASSLATYSTDTQYF
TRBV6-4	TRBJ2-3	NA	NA	TGTGCCAGCAGTGCGGCTAGCGGCACAGATACGCAGTATTTT	CASSAASGTDTQYF
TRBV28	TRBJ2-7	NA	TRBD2	TGTGCCAGCAGTTTAAGTTCTAGCGGGAGAAGGGAGCAGTACTTC	CASSLSSSGRREQYF
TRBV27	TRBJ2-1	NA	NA	TGTGCCAGCAGTTTGGCAGGCAATGAGCAGTTCTTC	CASSLAGNEQFF
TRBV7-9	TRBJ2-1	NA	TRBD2	TGTGCCAGCGGTAGCGGGGGGCTTATTTACAATGAGCAGTTCTTC	CASGSGGLIYNEQFF
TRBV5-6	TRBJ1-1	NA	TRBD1	TGTGCCAGCAGCTTTGGGACAGATGAAGCTTTCTTT	CASSFGTDEAFF
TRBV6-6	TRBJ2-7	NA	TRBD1	TGTGCCAGCAGTTACTCGTCCGGGACAGGAGCATACGAGCAGTACTTC	CASSYSSGTGAYEQYF
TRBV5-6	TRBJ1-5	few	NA	TGTGCCAGCAGCCCAGGCAGCAATCAGCCCCAGCATTTT	CASSPGSNQPQHF
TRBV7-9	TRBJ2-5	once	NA	TGTGCCAGCAGCTTCAGCCAAGAGACCCAGTACTTC	CASSFSQETQYF
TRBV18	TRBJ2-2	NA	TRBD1	TGTGCCAGCTCACCGCGGACAGGGGGCGCGTCCGGGGAGCTGTTTTTT	CASSPRTGGASGELFF
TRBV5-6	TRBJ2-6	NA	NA	TGTGCCAGCAGCCCCCTGGGGGGTGGTGGGGCCAACGTCCTGACTTTC	CASSPLGGGGANVLTF
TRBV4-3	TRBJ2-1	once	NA	TGCGCCAGCAGCCAAGGGACTCACTCCAATGAGCAGTTCTTC	CASSQGTHSNEQFF
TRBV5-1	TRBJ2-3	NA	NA	TGCGCCAGCAGCGCCCGGACTAATGGATTAACAGATACGCAGTATTTT	CASSARTNGLTDTQYF
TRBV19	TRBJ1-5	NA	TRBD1	TGTGCCAGTAGATGGGGGGACAGAACCAATCAGCCCCAGCATTTT	CASRWGDRTNQPQHF
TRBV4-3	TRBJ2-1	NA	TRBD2	TGCGCCAGCAGCCAAGGAGGGACTAGGAATGAGCAGTTCTTC	CASSQGGTRNEQFF
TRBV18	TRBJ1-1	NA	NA	TGTGCCAGCTCACCCAAGGAGGGGAGCACTGAAGCTTTCTTT	CASSPKEGSTEAFF